The 10 T cell receptor beta chains below all came from one sample that was sequenced in a study of OX40 agonist ivuxolimab in advanced cancers. Produced via immunoSEQ multiplex PCR; TCRdb's table is partial and in-frame only. The sample includes tens of thousands of clones, 85% to 90% of them seen just once. The specimen was CD4+ or CD8+ T cells sorted from blood, collected in a trial of the OX40 agonist ivuxolimab. The receptors originated from an adult with an advanced solid tumor such as melanoma, head and neck, liver or kidney cancer.

This chain connects TRBV19 to TRBJ1-5, with a tentative D call TRBD1 (5 bases). The CDR3 extends over 14 amino acids. The germline V and J ends were trimmed by 3 bases and 7 bases, with 13 bases remaining between them. The germline V gene has CDR1 LNHDA and CDR2 SQIVND (reference sequence). The DNA of the CDR3 is TGTGCCAGTAGTATGTACGGGGCTGGGCAGCCCCAGCATTTT. This encodes CASSMYGAGQPQHF.

The V gene is TRBV19, the J gene TRBJ1-5, with TRBD1 identical over 7 bases. The ends lost 4 bases at V and 5 bases at J; junction bases unmatched: 17. Germline-derived CDR1 and CDR2 are LNHDA and SQIVND (reference sequence). The CDR3 is 18 amino acids. The CDR3 DNA is TGTGCCAGTAGTACCCCCCCACACACAGGGGCCCTACATCAGCCCCAGCATTTT. It is translated as CASSTPPHTGALHQPQHF.

The chain uses TRBV11-2 and TRBJ2-6, with D maybe TRBD1 (6 bases). Germline V gene lookup returns CDR1 SGHAT and CDR2 FQNNGV. This CDR3 contains 15 residues. Between the trimmed V and J ends, which lost 8 bases and 1 base, there was a span of 12 bases. The CDR3 spells CASGGPNSGANVLTF. The DNA for the CDR3 is TGTGCCAGCGGGGGCCCCAATTCTGGGGCCAACGTCCTGACTTTC. Drawing the rest from reference TRBV11-2 and TRBJ2-6, the complete variable domain is EAGVAQSPRYKIIEKRQSVAFWCNPISGHATLYWYQQILGQGPKLLIQFQNNGVVDDSQLPKDRFSAERLKGVDSTLKIQPAKLEDSAVYLCASGGPNSGANVLTFGAGSRLTVL.

Note on this clone: Other DNA sequences of this sample code for an identical CDR3. The rearrangement joins TRBV5-1 to TRBJ2-1; 9 nucleotides agree with TRBD2. The CDR3 has 15 residues. Germline loops: CDR1 SGHRS, CDR2 YFSETQ. V trimming: 0 bases; J trimming: 3 bases; junction bases outside the gene matches: 1. The CDR3 coding sequence is TGCGCCAGCAGCTTGGATAGCGGGAGCTACAATGAGCAGTTCTTC. Translated, it gives CASSLDSGSYNEQFF.

This clone showed up just once. This rearrangement joins TRBV7-2 to TRBJ2-3; either TRBD1 or TRBD2 may fit D (6 bases each). Between the trimmed V and J ends, which lost 4 bases and 6 bases, there was a span of 17 bases. CDR3 length: 15 amino acids. CDR1 is SGHTA and CDR2 is FQGNSA in the germline V gene. CDR3 bases: TGTGCCAGCAGCTCCCGTCCGGGGGCCACGGATACGCAGTATTTT. Its translation: CASSSRPGATDTQYF.

The V gene is TRBV6-6, the J gene TRBJ1-2; perhaps TRBD1 as D (6 bases). The germline V and J ends were trimmed by 0 bases and 7 bases, with 9 bases remaining between them. This CDR3 is 13 amino acids long. Germline V gene data show CDR1 as MNHNY and CDR2 as SVGAGI (reference sequence). The CDR3 DNA reads TGTGCCAGCAGTTACTCCGGGGGGCTTGGCTACACCTTC. It encodes CASSYSGGLGYTF.

Only one count was recorded for this clone. The DNA for the CDR3 is TGTGCCAGCAGCTTATACAGCGGGGGCCAGCCCCAGCATTTT. Translating it yields CASSLYSGGQPQHF. The chain links TRBV7-2 to TRBJ1-5; D is perhaps TRBD1 (6 bases). Trimming shortened V by 2 bases and J by 7 bases, and 12 bases separated the two germline ends. Germline assignment: CDR1 SGHTA and CDR2 FQGNSA. This CDR3 has 14 amino acids. Full variable domain (rest looked up from reference TRBV7-2 and TRBJ1-5): GAGVSQSPSNKVTEKGKDVELRCDPISGHTALYWYRQSLGQGLEFLIYFQGNSAPDKSGLPSDRFSAERTGGSVSTLTIQRTQQEDSAVYLCASSLYSGGQPQHFGDGTRLSIL.

This chain joins TRBV19 and TRBJ2-1; 7 nucleotides align to TRBD1. V trimming: 6 bases; J trimming: 2 bases; junction bases outside the gene matches: 7. Germline CDR1 LNHDA, CDR2 SQIVND (reference sequence). The CDR3 spans 15 residues. CDR3 region: CASSRTGDTYNEQFF. CDR3 coding DNA: TGTGCCAGTAGCAGGACAGGAGACACCTACAATGAGCAGTTCTTC.

V and J are TRBV19 and TRBJ1-5; D not resolved. Germline V gives CDR1 LNHDA, CDR2 SQIVND (reference sequence). The CDR3 is made up of 13 amino acids. The germline V and J ends were trimmed by 6 bases and 5 bases, with 11 bases remaining between them. In DNA, the CDR3 is TGTGCCAGTAGCCGAAACAAAGATCAGCCCCAGCATTTT. Encoded protein: CASSRNKDQPQHF.

The chain joins TRBV7-2 to TRBJ1-1, with 11 bases that match TRBD1. Germline V gene sequence: CDR1 SGHTA, CDR2 FQGNSA. The CDR3 is made up of 18 amino acids. J was trimmed by 0 bases and V by 1 base; bases with no gene match: 7. As DNA, the CDR3 is TGTGCCAGCAGCTTAGGTATGGACAGGGGGCTAATGAACACTGAAGCTTTCTTT. This codes for CASSLGMDRGLMNTEAFF.